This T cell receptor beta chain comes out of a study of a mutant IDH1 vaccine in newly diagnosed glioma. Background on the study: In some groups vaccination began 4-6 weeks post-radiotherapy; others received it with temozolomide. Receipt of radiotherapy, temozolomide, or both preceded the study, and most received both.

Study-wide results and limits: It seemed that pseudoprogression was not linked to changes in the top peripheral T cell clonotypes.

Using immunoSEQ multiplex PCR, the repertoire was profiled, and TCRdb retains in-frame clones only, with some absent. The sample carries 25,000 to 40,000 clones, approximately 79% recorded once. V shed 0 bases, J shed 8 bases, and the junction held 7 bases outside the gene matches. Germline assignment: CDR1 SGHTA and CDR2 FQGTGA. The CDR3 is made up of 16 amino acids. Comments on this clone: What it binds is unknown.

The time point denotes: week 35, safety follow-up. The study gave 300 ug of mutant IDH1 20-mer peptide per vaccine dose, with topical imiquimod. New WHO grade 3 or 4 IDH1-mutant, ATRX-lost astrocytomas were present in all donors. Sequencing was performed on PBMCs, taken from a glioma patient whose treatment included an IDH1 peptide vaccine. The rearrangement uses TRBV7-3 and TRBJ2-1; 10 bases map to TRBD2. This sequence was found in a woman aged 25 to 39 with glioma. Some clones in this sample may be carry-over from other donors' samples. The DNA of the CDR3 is TGTGCCAGCAGCTTAACTGGCGCTAGCGGGAGCGATGAGCAGTTCTTC. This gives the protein CASSLTGASGSDEQFF. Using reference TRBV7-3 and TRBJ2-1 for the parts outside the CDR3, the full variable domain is GAGVSQTPSNKVTEKGKYVELRCDPISGHTALYWYRQSLGQGPEFLIYFQGTGAADDSGLPNDRFFAVRPEGSVSTLKIQRTERGDSAVYLCASSLTGASGSDEQFFGPGTRLTVL.